This T cell receptor beta chain is drawn from a study of CD8 T cells in ankylosing spondylitis. Making use of molecular barcodes, quantitative 5'-RACE generated TCR beta libraries. MiXCR, run by TCRdb on the 5' RACE reads, gives a single entry per CDR3 protein. Altogether 450,000 or so distinct CDR3 sequences are present, about 25% being singletons, with the ten largest covering about 0.9%. Worth noting for this clonotype: Its cognate antigen is unknown.

The CDR3 totals 14 residues. V shed 1 base, J shed 6 bases, and the junction held 2 bases outside the gene matches. Overall study findings and caveats: Previous work reported some of these motif variants in the synovial fluid and blood of reactive arthritis. Matched synovial fluid from ankylosing spondylitis patients was reported to be enriched for disease-linked clones. The disease-linked clones had a CD8+ phenotype and low blood frequencies. What seemed typical of ankylosing spondylitis blood was a TCR beta motif built from roughly eight highly homologous variants.

The clonotype originates from a male donor with ankylosing spondylitis. The chain is built from TRBV12-3 or TRBV12-4 and TRBJ2-2; TRBD1 matches 7 bases. The source material was blood, either unsorted or a sorted T cell fraction (not recorded which). CDR3 bases: TGTGCCAGCAGTTTAGGAGGGGGCCCCGGGGAGCTGTTTTTT. Protein product: CASSLGGGPGELFF.